These T cell receptor beta chains were read from a single sample in a study of a mutant IDH1 vaccine in newly diagnosed glioma. The antigens these receptors bind are not known. The assay was immunoSEQ multiplex PCR, and TCRdb's table has in-frame clones only and misses some. The sample records tens of thousands of clones, around 74% being singletons. Sequenced material: PBMCs, taken from a glioma patient whose treatment included an IDH1 peptide vaccine. The receptors were gathered from a man aged 50-59 years with glioma. Both conserved end residues are part of each CDR3. Each record gives: D gene, V gene, clone size, J gene, CDR3 protein, CDR3 DNA. D genes are given only for firm matches. The listing skips clone size in some rows; elsewhere it reads once, few, many or a size class.

NA,TRBV30,NA,TRBJ1-6,CAWSLQGAYNSPLHF,TGTGCCTGGAGCTTACAGGGAGCCTATAATTCACCCCTCCACTTT
NA,TRBV9,NA,TRBJ1-1,CASSPQTASGTEAFF,TGTGCCAGCAGCCCACAGACAGCGTCGGGCACTGAAGCTTTCTTT
NA,TRBV11-3,NA,TRBJ2-1,CASSLARYNEQFF,TGTGCCAGCAGCTTAGCCAGATACAATGAGCAGTTCTTC
NA,TRBV10-3,few,TRBJ1-1,CATTSGAAAEAFF,TGTGCCACCACCTCGGGGGCAGCTGCTGAAGCTTTCTTT
TRBD1,TRBV18,NA,TRBJ2-7,CASSPKGQRYEQYF,TGTGCCAGCTCACCAAAGGGACAGCGCTACGAGCAGTACTTC
NA,TRBV27,NA,TRBJ1-5,CASSSGSSNQPQHF,TGTGCCAGCAGTTCCGGGTCCAGCAATCAGCCCCAGCATTTT
NA,TRBV30,few,TRBJ2-3,CAWRGRRTDTQYF,TGTGCCTGGAGAGGCCGCCGCACAGATACGCAGTATTTT
NA,TRBV5-4,NA,TRBJ1-1,CASSFFPPSGLNTEAFF,TGTGCCAGCAGCTTTTTCCCCCCCAGCGGCTTGAACACTGAAGCTTTCTTT
TRBD1,TRBV5-1,NA,TRBJ2-4,CASSLGGTGRAKNIQYF,TGCGCCAGCAGCTTGGGAGGGACAGGGCGCGCCAAAAACATTCAGTACTTC
NA,TRBV7-8,NA,TRBJ1-2,CASSLGGRGANYGYTF,TGTGCCAGCAGCTTAGGGGGTAGAGGGGCCAACTATGGCTACACCTTC
NA,TRBV29-1,NA,TRBJ2-5,CSAQQETQYF,TGCAGCGCCCAGCAAGAGACCCAGTACTTC
NA,TRBV7-9,NA,TRBJ1-1,CASSPVPWGVNTEAFF,TGTGCCAGCAGCCCTGTCCCGTGGGGAGTGAACACTGAAGCTTTCTTT
NA,TRBV7-2,NA,TRBJ2-6,CASSLETGGANVLTF,TGTGCCAGCAGCTTAGAGACAGGCGGGGCCAACGTCCTGACTTTC
NA,TRBV7-9,NA,TRBJ1-1,CASSPSGGDGAFF,TGTGCCAGCAGCCCCTCCGGCGGGGACGGGGCTTTCTTT
TRBD1,TRBV5-6,NA,TRBJ2-5,CASSLLGQGSETQYF,TGTGCCAGCAGCTTATTAGGACAGGGGTCAGAGACCCAGTACTTC
NA,TRBV5-1,few,TRBJ1-1,CASSLGTEEAEAFF,TGCGCCAGCAGCCTCGGGACGGAGGAGGCTGAAGCTTTCTTT
NA,TRBV6-1,NA,TRBJ2-1,CASSEKFLSIF,TGTGCCAGCAGTGAAAAGTTCCTCAGCATCTTC
NA,TRBV19,NA,TRBJ1-2,CASSISRPRDGYTF,TGTGCCAGTAGTATTAGTCGCCCCAGAGATGGCTACACCTTC